This T cell receptor (beta chain) emerged from a study of T cells after yellow fever vaccination. Study-wide points: Post-booster repertoires contained most primary-vaccination clones again (about 96% CD4, 85% to 90% CD8). It was the secondary response that reached its peak faster, day 5 versus 15, but it was weaker. Clonotype sharing between CD4 and CD8 compartments was small.

TCRdb reprocessed the 5' RACE reads with MiXCR, giving one entry per CDR3 protein. The table lists around 350,000 distinct CDR3 sequences, 6.2% of them singletons. Regarding this clonotype: Its matching antigen is unknown.

The CDR3 runs 13 residues. Trimming shortened V by 4 bases and J by 7 bases, and 14 bases separated the two germline ends. Germline CDR1 LGHDT, CDR2 YNNKEL (reference sequence). This sequence was found in a man younger than 40 who received the YFV17D yellow fever vaccine. The sample consisted of PBMCs, taken 5 days after the yellow fever booster vaccination. The gene calls are TRBV3-1 and TRBJ2-7; D possibly corresponds to TRBD1 (5 bases). CDR3 nucleotides: TGTGCCAGCAGCCCCGTGAGAACAGGTGAGCAGTACTTC. Translated, it gives CASSPVRTGEQYF.